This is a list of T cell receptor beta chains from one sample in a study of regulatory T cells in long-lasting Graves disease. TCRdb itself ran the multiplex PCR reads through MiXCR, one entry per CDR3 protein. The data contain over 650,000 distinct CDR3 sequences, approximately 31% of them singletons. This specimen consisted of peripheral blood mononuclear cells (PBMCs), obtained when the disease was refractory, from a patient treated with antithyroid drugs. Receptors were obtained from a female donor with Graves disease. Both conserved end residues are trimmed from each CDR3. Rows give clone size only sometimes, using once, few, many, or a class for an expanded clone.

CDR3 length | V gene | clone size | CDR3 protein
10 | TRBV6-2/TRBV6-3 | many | ASSRDLYGYT
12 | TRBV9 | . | ASSVRPSGSKQY
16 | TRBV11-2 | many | ASSQNRPTGGIGTEAF
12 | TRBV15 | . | ATSRDFGYLGYT
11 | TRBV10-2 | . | ATGTVQNTEAF
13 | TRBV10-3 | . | AISGGSGSEETQY
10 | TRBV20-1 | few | SASWGLYEQY
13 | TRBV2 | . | ASSEGVLGAYEQY
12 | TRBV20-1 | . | SALIWGEDTEAF
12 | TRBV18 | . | ASSPPPGRETQY
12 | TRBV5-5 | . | ASSLVPSQETQY
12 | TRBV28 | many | ASSLAASTDTQY
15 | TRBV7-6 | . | ASSLSRSGTGGSEQY
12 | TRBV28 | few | ASRPTNPNTEAF
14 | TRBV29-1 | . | SVEATSGLNTGELF
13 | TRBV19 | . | ASSIGRTGGQPQH
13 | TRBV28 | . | ASSFPGQSTDTQY
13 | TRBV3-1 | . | ASRQGRGGNYGYT
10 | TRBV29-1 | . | SVWGAQGIVV
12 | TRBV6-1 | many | ASRGGNRAYEQY
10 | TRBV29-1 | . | SVDSVESGYT
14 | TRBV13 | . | ASSPTRSGGTKEQY
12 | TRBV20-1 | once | SASLRQFNEKLF
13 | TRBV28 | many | ASSPLGGGNSEQY
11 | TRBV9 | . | ASSVGMASDLF
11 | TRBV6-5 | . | ASSSPGQGGAF
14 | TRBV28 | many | ASSSPGGPKSYEQY
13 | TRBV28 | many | ASSSHRGKDYGYT
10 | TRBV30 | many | AWGDREETQY
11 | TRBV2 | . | ASRGRDPPEAF